The 10 T cell receptor beta chains reported below all come from one sample, sequenced in a study of blood T cells in healthy people across ages. With a J-beta primer mix and a sample-barcoded 5' primer, a second PCR ran about 7 to 12 cycles. TCRdb re-called the 5' RACE reads with MiXCR, one entry per CDR3 protein. The sample lists under 800,000 distinct CDR3 sequences; more than 20% were seen once. The sequencing input was blood. All receptors derive from a man aged 70 or older in good health.

This clonotype has at least ten counts. The rearrangement joins TRBV24-1 to TRBJ2-5, with TRBD2 identical over 9 bases. This CDR3 region has 16 residues. Germline V gives CDR1 KGHDR, CDR2 SFDVKD. The V segment lost 3 bases and the J segment 4 bases; nucleotides outside the gene matches: 8. CDR3 bases: TGTGCCACCAGTGATGCCCCCGGGACTAGCAGAGAGACCCAGTACTTC. Translating it yields CATSDAPGTSRETQYF.

The chain combines TRBV27 with TRBJ2-2, with D possibly being TRBD1 or TRBD2 (5 bases each). CDR1 and CDR2 (germline): MNHEY, SMNVEV (reference sequence). The CDR3 covers 15 residues. Trimming removed 2 bases from V and 6 bases from J, with 13 bases in between. The CDR3 here is CASSLRGAVAGELFF. The CDR3 DNA sequence: TGTGCCAGCAGTTTACGAGGGGCAGTAGCCGGGGAGCTGTTTTTT.

This clonotype was seen more than once but under ten times. The genes are TRBV7-6 and TRBJ1-5, with a weak D call TRBD1 (6 bases). Per germline, CDR1 SGHVS and CDR2 FNYEAQ. The V gene lost 1 base and the J gene lost 0 bases, with 10 bases spanning the gap. The CDR3 runs 16 residues. The CDR3 DNA is TGTGCCAGCAGCTTAGAGCAGGGGAGTAGCAATCAGCCCCAGCATTTT. This codes for CASSLEQGSSNQPQHF.

Concerning this clonotype itself: A read error may be the cause here, since a much bigger clone is one base away. The rearrangement joins TRBV6-2 or TRBV6-3 to TRBJ2-6, with a possible D match to TRBD1 (5 bases). This CDR3 is built from 15 residues. CDR1 MNHEY and CDR2 SVGEGT come from the germline V gene. The CDR3 DNA sequence: TGTGCCAGCAGTTACGAGGCATCTGGGGCCAACGTCCCGACTTTC. This encodes CASSYEASGANVPTF.

The chain has TRBV28 and TRBJ1-4; unclear D gene. The CDR3 is 12 residues long. V shed 6 bases and J shed 6 bases, with 8 bases lying between them. Germline CDR1 reads MDHEN; CDR2 reads SYDVKM. CDR3 DNA sequence: TGTGCCAGCAGCGGCGGGGATGAAAAACTGTTTTTT. Protein product: CASSGGDEKLFF.

This clonotype has just a few counts. The chain recombines TRBV20-1 with TRBJ2-4, with D unresolved. The V gene's germline CDR1 is DFQATT and CDR2 SNEGSKA (reference sequence). The CDR3 spans 15 residues. V was trimmed by 1 base and J by 0 bases, leaving 10 bases between them. CDR3 protein: CSARVDELAKNIQYF. DNA of the CDR3: TGCAGTGCTAGAGTGGATGAACTAGCCAAAAACATTCAGTACTTC.

This clonotype was detected a few times. The rearrangement uses TRBV20-1 and TRBJ2-1, with D possibly TRBD2 on 6 matching bases. The CDR3 is 15 amino acids. Germline lookup yields CDR1 DFQATT and CDR2 SNEGSKA (reference sequence). The V gene lost 6 bases and the J gene lost 8 bases, with 23 bases spanning the gap. CDR3 loop: CSARVGSGYFDEQFF. CDR3 sequence (DNA): TGCAGTGCCCGGGTCGGTAGCGGATACTTCGATGAGCAGTTCTTC.

This chain connects TRBV5-1 to TRBJ2-7, with D possibly matching TRBD2 (5 bases). V was trimmed by 0 bases and J by 0 bases, leaving 7 bases between them. Germline V gene sequence: CDR1 SGHRS, CDR2 YFSETQ. The CDR3 is made up of 14 amino acids. The CDR3 sequence is CASSLALDSYEQYF. The CDR3 bases are TGCGCCAGCAGCTTGGCACTAGACTCCTACGAGCAGTACTTC.

V and J are TRBV7-9 and TRBJ2-7; no definite D call. Germline loops: CDR1 SEHNR, CDR2 FQNEAQ (reference sequence). V was clipped by 1 base and J by 0 bases, with 10 bases between them. This CDR3 spans 15 amino acids. The DNA for the CDR3 is TGTGCCAGCAGCTTAGATTATCGGGCCTCCTACGAGCAGTACTTC. Translated, it gives CASSLDYRASYEQYF. Using reference TRBV7-9 and TRBJ2-7 for the parts outside the CDR3, the full variable domain is DTGVSQNPRHKITKRGQNVTFRCDPISEHNRLYWYRQTLGQGPEFLTYFQNEAQLEKSRLLSDRFSAERPKGSFSTLEIQRTEQGDSAMYLCASSLDYRASYEQYFGPGTRLTVT.

The CDR3 region is CASSLGTRDGELFF. CDR3 in DNA: TGCGCCAGCAGCTTGGGGACGAGGGACGGGGAGCTGTTTTTT. V and J are TRBV5-1 and TRBJ2-2; possible D gene TRBD2, 5 bases. V was cut by 0 bases and J by 7 bases, with 10 bases left in between. The CDR3 totals 14 residues. From germline, CDR1 is SGHRS and CDR2 YFSETQ.